These 25 T cell receptor beta chains originate from one sample sequenced in a study of T-cell memory formation after mild COVID-19. TCRdb called the 5' RACE reads again in MiXCR, with one record for every CDR3 protein. Of 190,000 or so distinct CDR3 sequences listed, approximately 10% were seen once; the top ten hold roughly 3.2%. Sample: PBMCs or a T cell subset sorted from them (not recorded which). The receptors here all came from a man younger than 35 who had mild COVID-19 (a few samples of this study predate the infection). Cell type and time point are not known.

This clonotype appeared a few times. The chain couples TRBV4-3 to TRBJ1-4; tentative D call: TRBD1 (5 bases). The CDR3 spans 15 residues. In germline, CDR1 is LGHNA, CDR2 YSLEER. V was pared by 0 bases and J by 15 bases, with 20 bases between. This CDR3 is CASSQDLGQGLVLFF. CDR3 sequence (DNA): TGCGCCAGCAGCCAAGATCTCGGTCAGGGACTGGTGTTGTTTTTT.

This clonotype has just a few counts. The chain employs TRBV12-3 or TRBV12-4 and TRBJ1-1; D unclear. CDR3 length equals 12 residues. V was trimmed by 7 bases and J by 2 bases, leaving 8 bases between them. The CDR3 DNA follows: TGTGCCAGCACCCGGTTAAACACTGAAGCTTTCTTT. Amino acids: CASTRLNTEAFF.

The gene calls are TRBV20-1 and TRBJ1-1; no clear D. Germline V gene data show CDR1 as DFQATT and CDR2 as SNEGSKA (reference sequence). The CDR3 runs to 14 residues. V dropped 1 base and J dropped 1 base, with 10 bases sitting between them. CDR3 in amino acids: CSARGHRTNTEAFF. As DNA, the CDR3 is TGCAGTGCTAGAGGACACCGCACGAACACTGAAGCTTTCTTT.

This clonotype has just a few counts. CDR3 coding DNA: TGCGCCAGCAGCTTGACAGGGGGGGATTCACCCCTCCACTTT. Its protein is CASSLTGGDSPLHF. The rearrangement joins TRBV5-1 to TRBJ1-6, with 8 positions matching TRBD1. This CDR3 has 14 amino acids. Unmatched junction bases numbered 2, after V lost 1 base and J lost 8 bases. Germline loops: CDR1 SGHRS, CDR2 YFSETQ.

This clonotype was seen a handful of times. The J gene is TRBJ1-1, the V gene TRBV20-1; TRBD1 aligns across 10 bases. Germline V gives CDR1 DFQATT, CDR2 SNEGSKA (reference sequence). V shed 3 bases and J 0 bases; nucleotides not matched to a gene: 7. The CDR3 sequence is 16 residues long. CDR3 loop: CSASRHGTGVNTEAFF. CDR3 DNA: TGCAGTGCTAGTCGGCACGGGACAGGGGTGAACACTGAAGCTTTCTTT.

This clonotype was seen a handful of times. The chain joins TRBV4-3 to TRBJ2-7, with 8 bases fitting TRBD2. The CDR3 covers 16 residues. Germline V lookup: CDR1 LGHNA, CDR2 YSLEER. Trimming cost V 4 bases and J 6 bases; bases outside gene matches: 14. The CDR3 spells CASSPTAAGRGAEQYF. In nucleotides, the CDR3 is TGCGCCAGCAGCCCTACTGCCGCGGGGCGGGGGGCCGAGCAGTACTTC.

The sample holds a few counts of this clonotype. The chain is built from TRBV5-1 and TRBJ1-5, with 8 nucleotides matching TRBD1. Germline CDR1 SGHRS, CDR2 YFSETQ. The CDR3 contains 14 residues. V lost 4 bases and J lost 7; bases outside the gene matches: 7. Here the CDR3 DNA reads TGCGCCAGCAGCGCCGGGACAGGAGAACAGCCCCAGCATTTT. Translating gives CASSAGTGEQPQHF.

The sample holds many counts of this clonotype. This rearrangement joins TRBV5-1 to TRBJ1-1; TRBD1 aligns across 7 bases. The germline CDR1 and CDR2 sequences are SGHRS and YFSETQ. V gave up 6 bases and J gave up 3 bases; unmatched junction bases: 8. The CDR3 contains 14 residues. The CDR3 DNA follows: TGCGCCAGCACCACTACAGGGGCCGACACTGAAGCTTTCTTT. This encodes CASTTTGADTEAFF. The entire variable domain, with the rest obtained from reference TRBV5-1 and TRBJ1-1, is as follows: KAGVTQTPRYLIKTRGQQVTLSCSPISGHRSVSWYQQTPGQGLQFLFEYFSETQRNKGNFPGRFSGRQFSNSRSEMNVSTLELGDSALYLCASTTTGADTEAFFGQGTRLTVV.

The chain employs TRBV4-3 and TRBJ1-1; maybe TRBD1 (5 bases). CDR1 and CDR2 from the germline V gene are LGHNA and YSLEER. There are 14 residues in the CDR3. Trimming took off 3 bases at V and 7 bases at J, with 15 bases between the two ends. This CDR3 reads CASSQGGDSLEAFF. Written as DNA, the CDR3 is TGCGCCAGCAGCCAGGGGGGAGACAGCCTTGAAGCTTTCTTT.

The J gene is TRBJ1-5, the V gene TRBV7-9; 9 bases line up with TRBD1. J gave up 15 bases and V 4 bases, and 4 bases lay outside the gene matches. Germline loops: CDR1 SEHNR, CDR2 FQNEAQ (reference sequence). The CDR3 runs to 11 residues. As DNA, the CDR3 is TGTGCCAGCAGCTCGGACAGGGGATTGCATTTT. It is translated as CASSSDRGLHF.

This clonotype has just a few counts. The gene calls are TRBV5-1 and TRBJ2-1; D might be TRBD2 (7 bases). The germline CDR1 and CDR2 sequences are SGHRS and YFSETQ. The V gene lost 1 base and the J gene lost 7 bases, with 15 bases spanning the gap. The CDR3 contains 15 residues. CDR3 region: CASSLQRGGANEQFF. The CDR3 DNA reads TGCGCCAGCAGCTTGCAGAGGGGGGGCGCGAATGAGCAGTTCTTC.

The gene calls are TRBV6-6 and TRBJ1-4; possibly TRBD1 for D (5 bases). Trimming shortened V by 4 bases and J by 7 bases, and 19 bases separated the two germline ends. The CDR3 length is 16 residues. CDR1 is MNHNY and CDR2 is SVGAGI in the germline V gene (reference sequence). Here the CDR3 DNA reads TGTGCCAGCAGTTGGGGGGATAATTTGGGAGGTGAAAAACTGTTTTTT. Translating it yields CASSWGDNLGGEKLFF.

This clonotype occurred a few times. The genes are TRBV5-1 and TRBJ2-1, with unresolved D. Germline V lookup: CDR1 SGHRS, CDR2 YFSETQ. This CDR3 region has 15 residues. The ends were cut back, 0 bases at V and 5 bases at J, with 12 bases in the middle. The CDR3: CASSLVVSTDNEQFF. The CDR3 region has the DNA TGCGCCAGCAGCTTGGTAGTTTCCACGGACAATGAGCAGTTCTTC. Full variable domain (outside the CDR3, taken from reference TRBV5-1 and TRBJ2-1): KAGVTQTPRYLIKTRGQQVTLSCSPISGHRSVSWYQQTPGQGLQFLFEYFSETQRNKGNFPGRFSGRQFSNSRSEMNVSTLELGDSALYLCASSLVVSTDNEQFFGPGTRLTVL.

Many counts were recorded for this clonotype. The chain joins TRBV7-2 to TRBJ2-7, with a tentative D call TRBD1 (5 bases). CDR1 is SGHTA, CDR2 FQGNSA, per germline. The CDR3 spans 14 residues. With 5 bases removed from V and 2 bases from J, the gap between germline ends came to 13 bases. The CDR3 DNA sequence: TGTGCCAGCAGCACCTTCGACAGACCCTACGAGCAGTACTTC. This translates into CASSTFDRPYEQYF.

This rearrangement joins TRBV6-2 or TRBV6-3 to TRBJ2-4, with 7 bases identical to TRBD1. CDR1 and CDR2 from the germline V gene are MNHEY and SVGEGT. After removal of 6 bases from V and 7 bases from J, the junction contained 9 bases not matched to a gene. There are 14 residues in the CDR3. Here the CDR3 reads CASRTGQKLNIQYF. DNA of the CDR3: TGTGCCAGCAGAACGGGACAGAAATTGAACATTCAGTACTTC.

This clonotype was counted ten times or more. This chain joins TRBV5-1 and TRBJ2-3, with D unclear. The germline V and J ends were trimmed by 0 bases and 1 base, with 6 bases remaining between them. Germline lookup yields CDR1 SGHRS and CDR2 YFSETQ. The CDR3 has 14 residues. The CDR3 here is CASSLAAGTDTQYF. The CDR3 nucleotides are TGCGCCAGCAGCTTGGCGGCAGGCACAGATACGCAGTATTTT.

The V call is TRBV28, the J call TRBJ2-7; possible D gene TRBD1, 5 bases. Germline CDR1 and CDR2: MDHEN and SYDVKM. V lost 3 bases, J lost 4 bases, and 16 bases lay in between. This CDR3 is built from 15 residues. The CDR3 DNA is TGTGCCAGCAGTTTTGGGGCGGCCCAGGCTTACGAGCAGTACGTC. This sequence encodes CASSFGAAQAYEQYV.

This chain connects TRBV6-2 or TRBV6-3 to TRBJ1-1; D not resolved. This CDR3 comprises 14 residues. V was trimmed by 8 bases and J by 0 bases, leaving 13 bases between them. CDR1 and CDR2 from the germline V gene are MNHEY and SVGEGT. The CDR3 sequence is CASWEELLNTEAFF. CDR3 nucleotides: TGTGCCAGCTGGGAAGAGTTACTGAACACTGAAGCTTTCTTT.

This clonotype showed up many times. The gene calls are TRBV12-3 or TRBV12-4 and TRBJ2-1; D gene uncertain. Trimming took off 5 bases at V and 15 bases at J, with 17 bases between the two ends. The CDR3 runs to 12 residues. The CDR3 region has the DNA TGTGCCAGCAGTACATGGACCACTTCGGTGTTCTTC. This translates into CASSTWTTSVFF.

The chain employs TRBV20-1 and TRBJ2-5; the D is unclear. There are 14 residues in the CDR3. V lost 1 base, J lost 4 bases, and 13 bases lay in between. Germline lookup yields CDR1 DFQATT and CDR2 SNEGSKA (reference sequence). The CDR3 protein is CSARAVQAAETQYF. DNA for the CDR3: TGCAGTGCTAGAGCGGTTCAGGCCGCAGAGACCCAGTACTTC.

The chain employs TRBV7-9 and TRBJ1-2; D is uncertain. Between the trimmed V and J ends, which lost 2 bases and 5 bases, there was a span of 9 bases. The germline V gene encodes CDR1 SEHNR and CDR2 FQNEAQ (reference sequence). The CDR3 covers 13 residues. The CDR3 loop is CASSLMAGYGYTF. The CDR3 coding sequence is TGTGCCAGCAGCTTAATGGCAGGATATGGCTACACCTTC. The whole variable domain, remainder taken from reference TRBV7-9 and TRBJ1-2, is DTGVSQNPRHKITKRGQNVTFRCDPISEHNRLYWYRQTLGQGPEFLTYFQNEAQLEKSRLLSDRFSAERPKGSFSTLEIQRTEQGDSAMYLCASSLMAGYGYTFGSGTRLTVV.

This rearrangement joins TRBV6-6 to TRBJ1-1; D unresolved. This CDR3 has 14 amino acids. CDR1 is MNHNY, CDR2 SVGAGI, per germline (reference sequence). Deletions cut 6 bases from V and 0 bases from J, with 11 bases between. In DNA, the CDR3 is TGTGCCAGCAGCCTCGGGTACATGAACACTGAAGCTTTCTTT. Protein product: CASSLGYMNTEAFF.

The rearrangement links TRBV4-3 to TRBJ1-5, with TRBD1 matching over 8 bases. The CDR3 has 15 amino acids. Trimming removed 1 base from V and 3 bases from J; junction bases left unmatched: 2. Germline V gives CDR1 LGHNA, CDR2 YSLEER. The CDR3 coding sequence is TGCGCCAGCAGCCAAGCGGACAGGGACAATCAGCCCCAGCATTTT. Translation: CASSQADRDNQPQHF.

The chain is built from TRBV20-1 and TRBJ2-1, with D perhaps given as TRBD1 or TRBD2 (6 bases each). This CDR3 has 12 residues. Trimming shortened V by 6 bases and J by 7 bases, and 13 bases separated the two germline ends. Per germline, CDR1 DFQATT and CDR2 SNEGSKA (reference sequence). The CDR3 region is CSANRAGNEQFF. The CDR3 region has the DNA TGCAGTGCGAACAGGGCGGGGAATGAGCAGTTCTTC.

This chain uses TRBV19 with TRBJ2-1, with D uncertain. Germline V gene sequence: CDR1 LNHDA, CDR2 SQIVND (reference sequence). The V gene lost 6 bases and the J gene lost 0 bases, with 12 bases spanning the gap. CDR3 length: 15 residues. As DNA, the CDR3 is TGTGCCAGTAGAAGCGTTCGTAACTCCTACAATGAGCAGTTCTTC. Translating it yields CASRSVRNSYNEQFF.